These 26 T cell receptor beta chains came from one sample sequenced in a study of blood T cells in healthy people across ages. Together with a sample-barcoded 5' primer, a J-beta primer mix was included in a second PCR lasting roughly 7 to 11 cycles. TCRdb re-analysed the 5' RACE reads in MiXCR, keeping a single row per CDR3 protein. The profile shows roughly 700,000 distinct CDR3 sequences, less than 40% of them singletons. The sample comprised blood. Source of these receptors: a woman older than 75 in good health.

In this sample, this clonotype turned up a few times. The CDR3 bases are TGTGCCAGCACGGTGGGGCTCGTGAACACTGAAGCTTTCTTT. Protein: CASTVGLVNTEAFF. The chain couples TRBV14 to TRBJ1-1; possibly TRBD1 for D (5 bases). This CDR3 is built from 14 residues. V was pared by 7 bases and J by 0 bases, with 12 bases between. Germline CDR1 SGHDN, CDR2 FVKESK.

This clonotype has a count of ten or more. The chain employs TRBV2 and TRBJ2-5; 7 bases line up with TRBD2. Germline V lookup: CDR1 SNHLY, CDR2 FYNNEI. This CDR3 is 16 amino acids long. Trimming cost V 5 bases and J 1 base; bases outside gene matches: 10. The CDR3 sequence is CASSLGLGTIQETQYF. CDR3 nucleotide sequence: TGTGCCAGCAGTCTTGGACTAGGAACGATCCAAGAGACCCAGTACTTC.

This clonotype showed up just once. Germline and junction disagree at one end, which may indicate a read error. The rearrangement uses TRBV20-1 and TRBJ2-3, with no clear D. This CDR3 contains 11 residues. Per the germline V gene, CDR1 is DFQATT and CDR2 is SNEGSKA (reference sequence). The CDR3 nucleotides are TGCAGTGCTAGCCCCACAGATGCGCAGTATTTT. Protein: CSASPTDAQYF.

This chain joins TRBV20-1 and TRBJ2-4, with D perhaps matching TRBD2 (6 bases). Germline V gene lookup returns CDR1 DFQATT and CDR2 SNEGSKA (reference sequence). This CDR3 is 18 amino acids long. The V end lost 0 bases, the J end lost 1 base, and 19 bases lay between the germline ends. CDR3 protein: CSARDRGGRPLAKNIQYF. CDR3 DNA: TGCAGTGCTAGAGATAGGGGAGGCAGACCCTTGGCCAAAAACATTCAGTACTTC.

Remarks on this clonotype: One end of the junction fails to match germline, which may point to a read error. The V gene is TRBV5-1, the J gene TRBJ1-4, with TRBD1 as a possible D gene (6 bases). From germline, CDR1 is SGHRS and CDR2 YFSETQ. There are 16 residues in the CDR3. The CDR3 loop reads CASSLGGLLTSEKLFF. As DNA, the CDR3 is TGCGCCAGCAGCTTAGGGGGTCTCTTGACTAGTGAAAAACTGTTTTTT. The full variable domain, its missing parts supplied by reference TRBV5-1 and TRBJ1-4, is KAGVTQTPRYLIKTRGQQVTLSCSPISGHRSVSWYQQTPGQGLQFLFEYFSETQRNKGNFPGRFSGRQFSNSRSEMNVSTLELGDSALYLCASSLGGLLTSEKLFFGSGTQLSVL.

This clonotype was seen at least ten times. This chain connects TRBV20-1 to TRBJ2-1, with D unclear. The V and J ends lost 5 bases and 3 bases respectively, with 8 bases between them. This CDR3 is built from 12 residues. CDR1 and CDR2 from the germline V gene are DFQATT and SNEGSKA (reference sequence). The CDR3 DNA reads as TGCAGTGCTGAACTTATCTACAATGAGCAGTTCTTC. This translates into CSAELIYNEQFF.

This clonotype has ten or more counts. This chain connects TRBV5-4 to TRBJ1-2; 9 bases align to TRBD1. The trim removed 4 bases at V and 8 bases at J, leaving 9 bases unmatched. The CDR3 consists of 14 residues. Germline-derived CDR1 and CDR2 are SGHNT and YYREEE (reference sequence). DNA of the CDR3: TGTGCCAGCAGCATCAAACAGGGGGCAGGCGGCTACACCTTC. It codes for CASSIKQGAGGYTF.

The V and J genes are TRBV28 and TRBJ1-2; D is perhaps TRBD1 (5 bases). The germline V and J ends were trimmed by 7 bases and 2 bases, with 17 bases remaining between them. Germline CDR1 and CDR2: MDHEN and SYDVKM. This CDR3 has 15 residues. CDR3 nucleotide sequence: TGTGCCAGCATTACGGCCCGGGGGTGGAACTATGGCTACACCTTC. It codes for CASITARGWNYGYTF.

A few counts support this clonotype. The rearrangement joins TRBV30 to TRBJ1-6, with no clear D. Germline CDR1 reads GTSNPN; CDR2 reads SVGIG (reference sequence). The CDR3 is 13 amino acids. V gave up 3 bases and J gave up 2 bases, with 5 bases separating them. CDR3: CAWSGTYNSPLHF. The CDR3, as DNA: TGTGCCTGGAGCGGAACCTATAATTCACCCCTCCACTTT.

The table lists this clonotype with a few counts. This clone may be a read error of a much larger clone one base away. This chain joins TRBV3-1 and TRBJ2-5; TRBD2 aligns across 12 bases. The CDR3 is 15 residues long. Germline CDR1 is LGHDT and CDR2 is YNNKEL (reference sequence). V was pared by 1 base and J by 7 bases, with 4 bases of the junction left unmatched. CDR3 nucleotide sequence: TGTGCCAGCAGCCAAGGACTAGCGGGGGAAGGGACCCAGTACTTC. Translating it yields CASSQGLAGEGTQYF.

This clonotype appeared many times. The CDR3 loop is CSASHGRETQYF. DNA of the CDR3: TGCAGTGCTTCTCACGGGCGAGAGACCCAGTACTTC. The V and J genes are TRBV20-1 and TRBJ2-5, with no clear D. The CDR3 spans 12 residues. Trimming cost V 5 bases and J 4 bases, with 11 bases left between them. Germline V gene sequence: CDR1 DFQATT, CDR2 SNEGSKA (reference sequence).

The chain is built from TRBV7-2 and TRBJ2-2; D remains unclear. V lost 5 bases and J lost 5, with 15 bases in between. CDR3 length: 15 amino acids. Germline V gene lookup returns CDR1 SGHTA and CDR2 FQGNSA. CDR3 sequence (DNA): TGTGCCAGCAGCCCCTTCGTGAGGTGGACCGGGGAGCTGTTTTTT. Residues: CASSPFVRWTGELFF.

About this clonotype: A much larger clone differs from this one at a single base, so this may be a read error. The chain uses TRBV29-1 and TRBJ2-7; the D is unclear. The V end was cut by 4 bases, the J end by 7 bases, with 14 bases between. Germline assignment: CDR1 SQVTM and CDR2 ANQGSEA. This CDR3 contains 12 residues. The CDR3 loop is CSVGEGYNEQYF. The CDR3 DNA sequence: TGCAGCGTTGGAGAAGGGTACAATGAGCAGTACTTC.

This clonotype came up many times. The chain joins TRBV5-1 to TRBJ1-2, with D uncertain. The germline CDR1 and CDR2 sequences are SGHRS and YFSETQ. Trimming removed 3 bases from V and 0 bases from J, with 12 bases in between. The CDR3 totals 15 residues. CDR3 bases: TGCGCCAGCAGCTATGACGCGGGGTCTAACTATGGCTACACCTTC. It is translated as CASSYDAGSNYGYTF.

Ten or more counts support this clonotype. This chain connects TRBV10-3 to TRBJ2-6; no firm D call. The CDR3 spans 15 residues. Germline V gene lookup returns CDR1 ENHRY and CDR2 SYGVKD. The V gene lost 3 bases and the J gene lost 4 bases, with 10 bases spanning the gap. The CDR3 sequence is CAISDPLAGANVLTF. The CDR3 DNA reads as TGTGCCATCAGTGATCCCCTCGCGGGGGCCAACGTCCTGACTTTC.

This sequence joins TRBV4-1 and TRBJ2-1; D may be TRBD2 (5 bases). Trimming left V 0 bases short and J 3 bases short, with 12 bases between. The CDR3 runs 16 residues. CDR1 is MGHRA, CDR2 YSYEKL, per germline. As DNA, the CDR3 is TGCGCCAGCAGCCAAGATCTCGGGAAGGACTACAATGAGCAGTTCTTC. This sequence encodes CASSQDLGKDYNEQFF.

On this clonotype: This could be a read error, since a much larger clone is one nucleotide away. The chain couples TRBV15 to TRBJ2-3; TRBD1 matches at 7 bases. Germline loops: CDR1 LNHNV, CDR2 YYDKDF (reference sequence). With V trimmed by 3 bases and J by 4 bases, 13 bases remained unmatched. CDR3 size: 17 residues. The CDR3 region has the DNA TGTGCCACCAGCAGCGGTCTTCAACAGGGGTACGCAGATACGCAGTATTTT. Translation: CATSSGLQQGYADTQYF.

This clonotype was seen only a few times. The chain is built from TRBV7-8 and TRBJ2-1; 13 nucleotides align to TRBD2. Germline values: CDR1 SGHVS, CDR2 FQNEAQ. The CDR3 length is 16 residues. V dropped 5 bases and J dropped 2; count of bases not matched to a gene: 3. CDR3 loop: CASSPGTSGTYNEQFF. As DNA, the CDR3 is TGTGCCAGCAGCCCCGGGACTAGCGGGACCTACAATGAGCAGTTCTTC.

Comment on this clonotype: A much larger clone differs from this one at a single base, so this may be a read error. The DNA for the CDR3 is TGCGCCAGCTGCGTTCTACCTTCAGGACAAGAGACCCAGTACTTC. It codes for CASCVLPSGQETQYF. This chain joins TRBV5-1 and TRBJ2-5; D uncertain. V gave up 7 bases and J gave up 2 bases, with 18 bases separating them. The CDR3 extends over 15 amino acids. Germline V gene lookup returns CDR1 SGHRS and CDR2 YFSETQ.

The chain combines TRBV27 with TRBJ2-5; D is ambiguous. CDR3 length: 15 residues. Germline-derived CDR1 and CDR2 are MNHEY and SMNVEV (reference sequence). The germline V and J ends were trimmed by 8 bases and 11 bases, with 27 bases remaining between them. CDR3 in amino acids: CASAASERAYNEQYF. The CDR3 DNA reads TGTGCCAGCGCCGCATCCGAAAGGGCCTACAATGAGCAGTACTTC.

As regards this clonotype: It may be a read error: a sequence one base away is much more abundant. The chain employs TRBV5-1 and TRBJ2-7; TRBD1 might be the D (6 bases). CDR1 and CDR2 from the germline V gene are SGHRS and YFSETQ. The CDR3 extends over 11 amino acids. Trimming took 2 bases from V and 12 from J, leaving 12 bases between them. The CDR3 protein is CASSLQGLGYF. CDR3 sequence (DNA): TGCGCCAGCAGCTTACAGGGCCTCGGGTACTTC.

This clonotype appeared a few times. Compared with germline, one end of the junction differs, possibly owing to a read error. The CDR3 here is CACSLGFDRTTDTQYF. As DNA, the CDR3 is TGTGCCTGCAGCTTGGGTTTTGACCGGACCACAGATACGCAGTATTTT. The chain has TRBV5-8 and TRBJ2-3; D ambiguous. The V gene's germline CDR1 is SGHTS and CDR2 YDEGEE. This CDR3 has 16 residues.

The V and J genes are TRBV7-2 and TRBJ1-2; D ambiguous. This CDR3 has 15 residues. The germline V and J ends were trimmed by 3 bases and 0 bases, with 11 bases remaining between them. Germline loops: CDR1 SGHTA, CDR2 FQGNSA. The CDR3 reads CASSLGYSTNYGYTF. CDR3 bases: TGTGCCAGCAGCTTGGGGTACAGTACTAACTATGGCTACACCTTC.

This clonotype was seen at least ten times. The chain joins TRBV9 to TRBJ2-5; D remains unclear. Trimming pared 0 bases from V and 4 bases from J, leaving 7 bases between. The length of the CDR3 is 13 residues. Germline V gives CDR1 SGDLS, CDR2 YYNGEE. The CDR3 coding sequence is TGTGCCAGCAGCGTAGCTGGGCCAGAGACCCAGTACTTC. This gives the protein CASSVAGPETQYF.

There are many counts of this clonotype. The chain couples TRBV29-1 to TRBJ2-3; 10 nucleotides match TRBD2. V was pared by 6 bases and J by 0 bases, with 3 bases of the junction left unmatched. In germline, CDR1 is SQVTM, CDR2 ANQGSEA. CDR3 length equals 14 residues. CDR3 DNA sequence: TGCAGCGTGCCTAGCGGGGGCAGCACAGATACGCAGTATTTT. Protein product: CSVPSGGSTDTQYF.

The chain employs TRBV2 and TRBJ1-1; no reliable D call. Trimming stripped 3 bases from V and 4 bases from J, with 9 bases between. The length of the CDR3 is 13 residues. Germline values: CDR1 SNHLY, CDR2 FYNNEI. The CDR3 DNA is TGTGCCAGCAGTGACGCACGGAGCACTGAAGCTTTCTTT. Protein product: CASSDARSTEAFF. The variable domain in full, with the rest retrieved from reference TRBV2 and TRBJ1-1, is EPEVTQTPSHQVTQMGQEVILRCVPISNHLYFYWYRQILGQKVEFLVSFYNNEISEKSEIFDDQFSVERPDGSNFTLKIRSTKLEDSAMYFCASSDARSTEAFFGQGTRLTVV.